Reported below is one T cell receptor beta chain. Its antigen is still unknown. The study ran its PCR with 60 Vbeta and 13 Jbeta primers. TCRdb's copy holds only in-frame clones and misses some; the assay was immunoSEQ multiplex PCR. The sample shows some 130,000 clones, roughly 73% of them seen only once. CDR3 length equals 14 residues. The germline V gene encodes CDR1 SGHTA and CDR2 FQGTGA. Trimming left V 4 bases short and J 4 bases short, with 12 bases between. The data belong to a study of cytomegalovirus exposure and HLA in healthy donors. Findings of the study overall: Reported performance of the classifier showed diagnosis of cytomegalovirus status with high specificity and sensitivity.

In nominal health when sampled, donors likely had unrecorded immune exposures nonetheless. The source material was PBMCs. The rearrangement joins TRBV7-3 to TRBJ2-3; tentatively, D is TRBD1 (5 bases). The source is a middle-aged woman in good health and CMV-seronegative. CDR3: CASSYSGSADTQYF. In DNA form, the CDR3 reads TGTGCCAGCAGCTACTCAGGGTCCGCAGATACGCAGTATTTT.